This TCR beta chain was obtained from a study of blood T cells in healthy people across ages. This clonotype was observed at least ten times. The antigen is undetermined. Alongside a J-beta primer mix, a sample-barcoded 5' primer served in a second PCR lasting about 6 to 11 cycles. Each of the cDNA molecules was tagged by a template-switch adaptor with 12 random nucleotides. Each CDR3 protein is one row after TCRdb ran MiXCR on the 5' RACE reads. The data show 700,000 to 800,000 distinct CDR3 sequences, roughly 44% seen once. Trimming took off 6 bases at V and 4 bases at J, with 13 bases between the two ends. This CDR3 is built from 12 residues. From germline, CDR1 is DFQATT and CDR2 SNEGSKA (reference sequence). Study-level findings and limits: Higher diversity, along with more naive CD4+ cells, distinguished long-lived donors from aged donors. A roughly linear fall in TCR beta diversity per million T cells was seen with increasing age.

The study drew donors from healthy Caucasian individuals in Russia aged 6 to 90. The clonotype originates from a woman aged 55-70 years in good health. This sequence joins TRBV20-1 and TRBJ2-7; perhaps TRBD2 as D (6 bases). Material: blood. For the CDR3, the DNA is TGCAGTGCGGATGGGCGGGAATACGAGCAGTACTTC. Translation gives CSADGREYEQYF.